This section outlines one T cell receptor beta chain sequence together with its context. The CDR3 has 17 residues. Germline CDR1 and CDR2: SGHRS and YFSETQ. J was trimmed by 7 bases and V by 3 bases; bases with no gene match: 14. The sample originates from a study of blood T cell repertoires in COVID-19. Across the whole study: Donors in the United States, Italy and Spain gave samples during acute or convalescent COVID-19.

This table comes from immunoSEQ multiplex PCR, and its TCRdb copy is limited to in-frame clones, with some not included. This table has a few hundred thousand clones, around 85% appearing once. This clonotype was obtained from a woman aged 50 to 60 with acute or convalescent COVID-19. The gene calls are TRBV5-1 and TRBJ2-2, with TRBD2 matching over 8 bases. Sequenced sample: peripheral blood. The CDR3 DNA reads TGCGCCAGCAGCTCAAGGTTACCGGGAGGGCGAAGCGGGGAGCTGTTTTTT. It is translated as CASSSRLPGGRSGELFF.